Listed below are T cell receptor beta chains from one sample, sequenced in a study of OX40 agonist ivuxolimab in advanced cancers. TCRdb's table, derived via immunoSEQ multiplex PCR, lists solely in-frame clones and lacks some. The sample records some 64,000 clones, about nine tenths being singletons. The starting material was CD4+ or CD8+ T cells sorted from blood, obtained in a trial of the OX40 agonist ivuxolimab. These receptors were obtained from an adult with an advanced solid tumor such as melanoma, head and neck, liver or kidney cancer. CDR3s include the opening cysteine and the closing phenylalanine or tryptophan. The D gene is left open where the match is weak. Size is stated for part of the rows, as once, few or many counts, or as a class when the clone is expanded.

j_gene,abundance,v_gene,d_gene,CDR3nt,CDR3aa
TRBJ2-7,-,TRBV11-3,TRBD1,TGTGCCAGCAGGGGGGGACAGGGCATCCAGGAGCAGTACTTC,CASRGGQGIQEQYF
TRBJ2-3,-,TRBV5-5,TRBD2,TGTGCCACCTCCCAAGGACTAGCTGACTCAGATACGCAGTATTTT,CATSQGLADSDTQYF
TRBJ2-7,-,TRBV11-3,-,TGTGCCAGCAGCTTAGAGGGAAGTACCTACGAGCAGTACTTC,CASSLEGSTYEQYF
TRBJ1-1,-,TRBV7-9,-,TGTGCCAGCAGCTCAAAGAGGCAGGATTTTGACACTGAAGCTTTCTTT,CASSSKRQDFDTEAFF
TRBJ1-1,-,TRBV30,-,TGTGCCTGGAGTGTATGGTTAGGGCAGTTGAACACTGAAGCTTTCTTT,CAWSVWLGQLNTEAFF
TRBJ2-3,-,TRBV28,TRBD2,TGTGCCAGCAGTTTATTAGCGGGAGAAACAGATACGCAGTATTTT,CASSLLAGETDTQYF
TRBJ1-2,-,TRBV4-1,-,TGCGCCAGCAGCCCGAGGGGGTACTATGGCTACACCTTC,CASSPRGYYGYTF
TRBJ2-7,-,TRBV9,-,TGTGCCAGCAGCGTTGAGGGGGACACCTACTCCTACGAGCAGTACTTC,CASSVEGDTYSYEQYF
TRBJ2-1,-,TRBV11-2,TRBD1,TGTGCCAGCAGCTTAATGGGACAGGACTACAATGAGCAGTTCTTC,CASSLMGQDYNEQFF
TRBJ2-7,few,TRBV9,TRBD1,TGTGCCAGCAGTGCGGTCAAGGGGGCGGGTGAGCAGTACTTC,CASSAVKGAGEQYF
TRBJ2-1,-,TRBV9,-,TGTGCCAGCAGCACCGGCGGGACGATCGGGGAGCAGTTCTTC,CASSTGGTIGEQFF
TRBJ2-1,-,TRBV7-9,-,TGTGCCAGCAGCTTAGCGCAGTCTACCTTCTCTCTCAATGAGCAGTTCTTC,CASSLAQSTFSLNEQFF
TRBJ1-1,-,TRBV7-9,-,TGTGCCAGCAGCAACAGAAGAGAGAACACTGAAGCTTTCTTT,CASSNRRENTEAFF
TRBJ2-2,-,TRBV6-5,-,TGTGCCAGCAGTTACTCACAGGGAAGCACCGGGGAGCTGTTTTTT,CASSYSQGSTGELFF
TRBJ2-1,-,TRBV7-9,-,TGTGCCAGCACCCAATTGGGGGTTGAGCAGTTCTTC,CASTQLGVEQFF
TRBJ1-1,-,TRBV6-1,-,TGTGCCAGCAGTGAAAAAGGTTCAGGGAAGATGAACACTGAAGCTTTCTTT,CASSEKGSGKMNTEAFF
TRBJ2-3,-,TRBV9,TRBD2,TGTGCCAGCAGCTCCTCACAGCGGGACCACACAGATACGCAGTATTTT,CASSSSQRDHTDTQYF
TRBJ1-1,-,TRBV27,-,TGTGCCAGCAGTCAAGGGGCTGAAGCTTTCTTT,CASSQGAEAFF
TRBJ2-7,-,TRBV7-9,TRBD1,TGTGCCAGCAGCCATTTTGGGGACAGGGGTGGCGAGCAGTACTTC,CASSHFGDRGGEQYF
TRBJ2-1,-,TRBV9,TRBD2,TGTGCCAGCAGCGTGAGCGGGAGGGACAATGAGCAGTTCTTC,CASSVSGRDNEQFF
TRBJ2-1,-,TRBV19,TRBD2,TGTGCCAGTAGTAAATTTACTAGCGGGAGTTGGTATCTCCTACATGAGCAGTTCTTC,CASSKFTSGSWYLLHEQFF
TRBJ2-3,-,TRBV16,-,TGTGCCAGCAGCCCCCGGACTTACTTCGTCACAGATACGCAGTATTTT,CASSPRTYFVTDTQYF
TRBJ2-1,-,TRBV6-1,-,TGTGCCAGCGAAACAGCCATGAGCTCCTACAATGAGCAGTTCTTC,CASETAMSSYNEQFF
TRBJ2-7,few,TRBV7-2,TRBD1,TGTGCCAGCAGCTTAGAGGGGGCGGCCCACGAGCAGTACTTC,CASSLEGAAHEQYF
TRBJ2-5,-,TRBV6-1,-,TGTGCCAGCAGTGGAGGATTCGACAGCCAAGAGACCCAGTACTTC,CASSGGFDSQETQYF
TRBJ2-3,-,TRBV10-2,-,TGCGCCAGCGAGACGAGGGAGAGCTCAGATACGCAGTATTTT,CASETRESSDTQYF
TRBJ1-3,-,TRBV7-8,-,TGTGCCAGCAGCTTAGCCCGACCGGAGCCCGGAAACACCATATATTTT,CASSLARPEPGNTIYF
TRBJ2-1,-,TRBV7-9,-,TGTGCCAGCAGCTTAGGGGCTGGGGCGGAGTTCTTC,CASSLGAGAEFF